This T cell receptor beta chain was documented in a study of T cells in localized non-small cell lung cancer. Study-wide findings and caveats: There were a median around 57 of the top 100 tumor clones appearing in adjacent lung.

As regards this clone: Its specificity is unknown.

V lost 6 bases, J lost 1 base, and 12 bases lay in between. The CDR3 is made up of 15 amino acids. CDR1 and CDR2 from the germline V gene are MNHNY and SVGAGI (reference sequence). Produced via immunoSEQ multiplex PCR; TCRdb's table is partial and in-frame only. The repertoire has under 35,000 clones, about four fifths of them found once; the top ten carry about 16%. The genes are TRBV6-6 and TRBJ2-2; TRBD2 is a possible D gene (5 bases). Sequenced material: peripheral blood, taken before any cancer treatment. This receptor was identified in a male donor at least 60 years old with stage III squamous cell lung carcinoma. The CDR3 here is CASRPNGVNTGELFF. The CDR3 DNA sequence: TGTGCCAGCAGGCCTAACGGGGTGAACACCGGGGAGCTGTTTTTT.